The T cell receptor (beta chain) under discussion was sequenced for a study of cytotoxic CD8 clonotypes in ibrutinib-treated CLL. The overall study: Response samples followed a median 12 months of treatment, range 6 to 36.

TCRdb's copy holds only in-frame clones and misses some; the assay was immunoSEQ multiplex PCR. The data contain around 300,000 clones, roughly 80% of them singletons. The CDR3 has 15 residues. Between the trimmed V and J ends, which lost 6 bases and 2 bases, there was a span of 17 bases. Germline V gene data show CDR1 as MNHEY and CDR2 as SMNVEV (reference sequence). In the case of this clone: The antigen is undetermined.

Broader study findings: In sustained-remission versus progressing patients, sampling times differed.

The sequences come from PBMCs, collected before ibrutinib treatment. The sequence derives from a human donor with chronic lymphocytic leukemia. This chain uses TRBV27 with TRBJ2-7, with D perhaps TRBD2 (5 bases). Here the CDR3 DNA reads TGTGCCAGCAGCCTGTCGGGATCCTCAACCTACGAGCAGTACTTC. It encodes CASSLSGSSTYEQYF.